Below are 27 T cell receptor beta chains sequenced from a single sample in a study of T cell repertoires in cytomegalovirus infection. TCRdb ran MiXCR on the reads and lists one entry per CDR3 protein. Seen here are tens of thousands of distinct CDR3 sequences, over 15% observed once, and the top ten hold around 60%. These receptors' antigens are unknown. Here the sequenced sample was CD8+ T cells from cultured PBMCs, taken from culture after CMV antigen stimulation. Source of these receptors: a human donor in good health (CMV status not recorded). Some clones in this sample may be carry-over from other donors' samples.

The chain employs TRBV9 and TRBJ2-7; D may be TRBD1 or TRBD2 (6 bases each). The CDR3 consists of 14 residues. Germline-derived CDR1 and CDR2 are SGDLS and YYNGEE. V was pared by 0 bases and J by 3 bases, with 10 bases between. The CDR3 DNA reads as TGTGCCAGCAGCGTAGGCGGGGACATCTACGAGCAGTACTTC. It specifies CASSVGGDIYEQYF.

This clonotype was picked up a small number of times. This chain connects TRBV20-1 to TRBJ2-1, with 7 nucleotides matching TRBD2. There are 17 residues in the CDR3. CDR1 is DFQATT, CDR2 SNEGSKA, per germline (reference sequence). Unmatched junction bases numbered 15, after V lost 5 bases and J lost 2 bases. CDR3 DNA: TGCAGTGCTCCCCTTAGGGCGGGAGTCCGACCCTACAATGAGCAGTTCTTC. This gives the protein CSAPLRAGVRPYNEQFF.

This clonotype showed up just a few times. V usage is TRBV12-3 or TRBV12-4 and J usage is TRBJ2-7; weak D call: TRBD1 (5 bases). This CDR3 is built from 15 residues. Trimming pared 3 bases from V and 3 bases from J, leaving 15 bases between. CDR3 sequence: CASSLGPLERYEQYF. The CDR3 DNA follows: TGTGCCAGCAGTTTGGGGCCTCTGGAGCGCTACGAGCAGTACTTC.

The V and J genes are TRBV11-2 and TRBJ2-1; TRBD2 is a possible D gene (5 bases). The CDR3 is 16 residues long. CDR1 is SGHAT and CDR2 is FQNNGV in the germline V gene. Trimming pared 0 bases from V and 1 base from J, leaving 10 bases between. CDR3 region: CASSLEDSPSYNEQFF. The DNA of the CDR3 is TGTGCCAGCAGCTTAGAGGACTCCCCGTCCTACAATGAGCAGTTCTTC.

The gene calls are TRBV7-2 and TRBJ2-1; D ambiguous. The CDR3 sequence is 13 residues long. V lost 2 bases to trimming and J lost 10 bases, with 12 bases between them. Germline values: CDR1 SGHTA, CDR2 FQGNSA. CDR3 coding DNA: TGTGCCAGCAGCTTACGGTCCTCCAAGGAGCAGTTCTTC. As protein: CASSLRSSKEQFF.

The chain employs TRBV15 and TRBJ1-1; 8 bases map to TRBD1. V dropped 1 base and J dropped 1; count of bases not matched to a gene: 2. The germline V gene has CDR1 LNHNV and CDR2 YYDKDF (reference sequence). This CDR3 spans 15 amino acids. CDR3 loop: CATSRATGANTEAFF. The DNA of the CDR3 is TGTGCCACCAGCAGAGCGACAGGGGCGAACACTGAAGCTTTCTTT.

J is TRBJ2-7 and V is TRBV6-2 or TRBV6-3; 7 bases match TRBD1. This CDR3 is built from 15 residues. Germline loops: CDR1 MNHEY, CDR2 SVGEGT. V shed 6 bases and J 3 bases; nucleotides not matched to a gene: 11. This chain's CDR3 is CASRSQGSAYYEQYF. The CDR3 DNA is TGTGCCAGCAGATCACAGGGGAGTGCTTACTACGAGCAGTACTTC.

The CDR3 DNA is TGTGCCAGCAGTTACGGCACAGGGGGCCCTGAAGCTTTCTTT. Translation: CASSYGTGGPEAFF. The rearrangement uses TRBV6-2 or TRBV6-3 and TRBJ1-1; the match to TRBD1 covers 9 bases. The CDR3 runs to 14 residues. Per the germline V gene, CDR1 is MNHEY and CDR2 is SVGEGT. The J segment lost 6 bases and the V segment lost 2 bases, leaving 4 bases of the junction unmatched.

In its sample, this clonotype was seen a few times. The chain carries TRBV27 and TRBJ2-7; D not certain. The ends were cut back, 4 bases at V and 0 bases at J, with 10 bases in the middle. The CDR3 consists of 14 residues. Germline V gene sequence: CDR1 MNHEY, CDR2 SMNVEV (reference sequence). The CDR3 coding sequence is TGTGCCAGCAGTTCCCTTTTCTTCTCCTACGAGCAGTACTTC. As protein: CASSSLFFSYEQYF.

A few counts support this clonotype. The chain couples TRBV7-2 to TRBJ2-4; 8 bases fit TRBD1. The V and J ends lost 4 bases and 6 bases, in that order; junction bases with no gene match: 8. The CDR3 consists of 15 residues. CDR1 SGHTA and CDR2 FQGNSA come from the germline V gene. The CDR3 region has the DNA TGTGCCAGCAGCTCACTGGACAGGGCGGGAAACATTCAGTACTTC. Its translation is CASSSLDRAGNIQYF.

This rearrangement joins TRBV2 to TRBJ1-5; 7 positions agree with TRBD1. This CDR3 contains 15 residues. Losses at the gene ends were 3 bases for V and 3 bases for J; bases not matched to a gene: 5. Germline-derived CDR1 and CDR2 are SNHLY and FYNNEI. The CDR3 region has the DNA TGTGCCAGCAGTGATGGGCAGGGGGACAATCAGCCCCAGCATTTT. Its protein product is CASSDGQGDNQPQHF.

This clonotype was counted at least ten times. The CDR3 sequence is CASSFTGNGLAAYEQYF. The CDR3 nucleotides are TGTGCCAGCAGCTTCACAGGGAATGGGCTAGCGGCGTACGAGCAGTACTTC. The rearrangement joins TRBV7-8 to TRBJ2-7; a weak D match, TRBD2 (7 bases). In germline, CDR1 is SGHVS, CDR2 FQNEAQ. This CDR3 is 17 amino acids long. Trimming pared 3 bases from V and 4 bases from J, leaving 22 bases between.

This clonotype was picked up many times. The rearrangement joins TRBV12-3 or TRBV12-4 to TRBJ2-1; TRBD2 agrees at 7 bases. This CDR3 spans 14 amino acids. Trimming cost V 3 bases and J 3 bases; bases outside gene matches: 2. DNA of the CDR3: TGTGCCAGCAGTTTCGGGGGGATCTACAATGAGCAGTTCTTC. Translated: CASSFGGIYNEQFF.

CDR3 in amino acids: CASSLWGSNQPQHF. The DNA of the CDR3 is TGTGCCAGTAGTTTATGGGGATCCAATCAGCCCCAGCATTTT. V usage is TRBV19 and J usage is TRBJ1-5; D ambiguous. Germline V gene data show CDR1 as LNHDA and CDR2 as SQIVND (reference sequence). V was cut by 5 bases and J by 3 bases, with 11 bases left in between. This CDR3 region has 14 residues.

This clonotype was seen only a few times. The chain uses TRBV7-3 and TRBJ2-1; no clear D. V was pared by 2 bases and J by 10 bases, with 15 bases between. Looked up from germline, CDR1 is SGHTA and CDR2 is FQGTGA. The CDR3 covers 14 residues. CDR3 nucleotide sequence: TGTGCCAGCAGCTTACGGGCCGACGTTGGGGAGCAGTTCTTC. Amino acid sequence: CASSLRADVGEQFF.

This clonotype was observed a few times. The CDR3 nucleotides read TGTGCCAGCAGTATAACAGGGGGCTTAGGCCGACTCGAGAACACTGAAGCTTTCTTT. Translating gives CASSITGGLGRLENTEAFF. V gene TRBV28 combines with J gene TRBJ1-1, with 9 bases lining up with TRBD1. The CDR3 has 19 residues. CDR1 is MDHEN, CDR2 SYDVKM, per germline. V dropped 5 bases and J dropped 1; count of bases not matched to a gene: 17.

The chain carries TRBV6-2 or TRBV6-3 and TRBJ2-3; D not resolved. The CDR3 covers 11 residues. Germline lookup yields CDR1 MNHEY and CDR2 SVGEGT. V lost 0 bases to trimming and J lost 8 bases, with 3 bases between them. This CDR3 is CASSYSTTQYF. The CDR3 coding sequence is TGTGCCAGCAGTTACTCTACTACGCAGTATTTT.

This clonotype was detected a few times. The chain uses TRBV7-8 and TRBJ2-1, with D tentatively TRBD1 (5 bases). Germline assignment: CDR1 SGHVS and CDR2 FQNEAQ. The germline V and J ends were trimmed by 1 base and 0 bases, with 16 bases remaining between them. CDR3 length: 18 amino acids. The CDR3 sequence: CASSLEGWRTSSYNEQFF. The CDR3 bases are TGTGCCAGCAGCTTAGAGGGGTGGCGGACGAGCTCCTACAATGAGCAGTTCTTC.

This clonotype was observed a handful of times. CDR3 nucleotide sequence: TGTGCCAGCAGTCGGGACAGGGTCAACGAGCAGTACTTC. It codes for CASSRDRVNEQYF. The V and J genes are TRBV14 and TRBJ2-7; TRBD1 matches 9 bases. The CDR3 runs 13 residues. Trimming removed 6 bases from V and 5 bases from J; junction bases left unmatched: 5. The germline V gene encodes CDR1 SGHDN and CDR2 FVKESK. The full variable domain, with the rest looked up from reference TRBV14 and TRBJ2-7, is EAGVTQFPSHSVIEKGQTVTLRCDPISGHDNLYWYRRVMGKEIKFLLHFVKESKQDESGMPNNRFLAERTGGTYSTLKVQPAELEDSGVYFCASSRDRVNEQYFGPGTRLTVT.

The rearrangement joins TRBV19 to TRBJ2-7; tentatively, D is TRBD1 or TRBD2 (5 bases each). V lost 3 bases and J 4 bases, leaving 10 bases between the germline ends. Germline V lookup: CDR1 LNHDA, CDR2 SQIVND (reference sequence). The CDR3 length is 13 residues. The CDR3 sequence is CASSMGRLYEQYF. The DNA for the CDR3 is TGTGCCAGTAGTATGGGACGCCTGTACGAGCAGTACTTC.

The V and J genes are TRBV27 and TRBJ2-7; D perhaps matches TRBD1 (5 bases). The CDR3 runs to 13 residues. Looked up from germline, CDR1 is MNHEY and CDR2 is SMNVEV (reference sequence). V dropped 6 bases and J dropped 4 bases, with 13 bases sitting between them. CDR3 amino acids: CASRLQGKYEQYF. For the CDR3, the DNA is TGTGCCAGCAGACTCCAGGGAAAATACGAGCAGTACTTC.

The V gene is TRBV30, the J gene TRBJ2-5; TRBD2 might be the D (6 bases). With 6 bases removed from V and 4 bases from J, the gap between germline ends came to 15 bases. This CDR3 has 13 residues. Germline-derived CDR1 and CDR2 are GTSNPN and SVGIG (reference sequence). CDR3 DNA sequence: TGTGCCTGCCTCAGGAGGAGGGGAGAGACCCAGTACTTC. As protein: CACLRRRGETQYF.

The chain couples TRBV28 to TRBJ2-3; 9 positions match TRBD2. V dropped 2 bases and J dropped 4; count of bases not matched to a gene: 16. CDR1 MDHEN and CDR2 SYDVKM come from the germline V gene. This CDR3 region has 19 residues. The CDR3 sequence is CASSLALAGEYWSADTQYF. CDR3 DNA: TGTGCCAGCAGTTTAGCTTTAGCGGGAGAGTATTGGAGTGCAGATACGCAGTATTTT.

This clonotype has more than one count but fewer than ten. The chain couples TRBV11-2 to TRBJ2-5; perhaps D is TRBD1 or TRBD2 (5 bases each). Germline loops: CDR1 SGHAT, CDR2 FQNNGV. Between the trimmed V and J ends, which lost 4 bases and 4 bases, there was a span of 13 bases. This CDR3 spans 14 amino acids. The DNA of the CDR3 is TGTGCCAGCAGCTCATCCCCGAGGGGAGAGACCCAGTACTTC. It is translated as CASSSSPRGETQYF.

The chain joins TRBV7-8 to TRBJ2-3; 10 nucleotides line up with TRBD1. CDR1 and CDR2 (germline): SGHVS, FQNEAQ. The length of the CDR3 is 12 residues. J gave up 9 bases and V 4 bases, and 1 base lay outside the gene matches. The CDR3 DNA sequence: TGTGCCAGCAGCTCGACAGGGGGCACGCAGTATTTT. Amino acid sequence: CASSSTGGTQYF.

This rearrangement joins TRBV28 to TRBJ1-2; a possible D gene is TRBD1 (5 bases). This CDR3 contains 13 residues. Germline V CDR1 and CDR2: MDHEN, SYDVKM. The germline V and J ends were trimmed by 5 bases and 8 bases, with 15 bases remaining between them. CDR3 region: CASSRDAWEGYTF. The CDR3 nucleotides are TGTGCCAGCAGTAGGGACGCTTGGGAAGGCTACACCTTC.

The DNA of the CDR3 is TGTGCCACCGGAAAACGCGCCGGAGAAATTGCCGGGGAGCTGTTTTTT. Protein product: CATGKRAGEIAGELFF. This chain connects TRBV15 to TRBJ2-2, with no clear D. The CDR3 is made up of 16 amino acids. The V and J ends lost 8 bases and 6 bases respectively, with 22 bases between them. Germline CDR1 LNHNV, CDR2 YYDKDF (reference sequence).